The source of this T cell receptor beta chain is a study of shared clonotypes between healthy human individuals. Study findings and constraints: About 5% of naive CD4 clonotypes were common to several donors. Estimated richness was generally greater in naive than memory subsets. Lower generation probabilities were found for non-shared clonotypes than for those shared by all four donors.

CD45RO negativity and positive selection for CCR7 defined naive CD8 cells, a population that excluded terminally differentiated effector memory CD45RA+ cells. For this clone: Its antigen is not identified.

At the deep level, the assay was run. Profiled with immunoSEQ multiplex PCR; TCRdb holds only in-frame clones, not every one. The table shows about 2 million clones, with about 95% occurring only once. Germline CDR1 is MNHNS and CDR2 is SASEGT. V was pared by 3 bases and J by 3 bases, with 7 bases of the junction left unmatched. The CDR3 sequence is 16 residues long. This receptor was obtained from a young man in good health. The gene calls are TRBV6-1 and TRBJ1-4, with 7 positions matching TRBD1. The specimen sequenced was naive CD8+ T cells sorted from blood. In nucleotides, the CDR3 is TGTGCCAGCAGTGACCCGGGACAGTCCGCTAATGAAAAACTGTTTTTT. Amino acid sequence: CASSDPGQSANEKLFF.